A single sample gave rise to the 6 T cell receptor beta chains below, sequenced in a study of cytomegalovirus exposure and HLA in healthy donors. The method was immunoSEQ multiplex PCR; TCRdb's version includes in-frame clones alone and lacks a portion of them. Here the sample spans some 170,000 clones, 70% to 90% being singletons. The sequenced sample was PBMCs. These receptors originate from a man aged 25 to 40 in good health and CMV-seropositive.

The rearrangement links TRBV27 to TRBJ1-5; D may be TRBD1 (5 bases). V shed 1 base and J shed 0 bases, with 10 bases lying between them. This CDR3 contains 16 residues. Germline CDR1 and CDR2: MNHEY and SMNVEV (reference sequence). CDR3 region: CASSLYIGVSNQPQHF. CDR3 sequence (DNA): TGTGCCAGCAGTTTATATATAGGGGTTAGCAATCAGCCCCAGCATTTT.

The genes are TRBV9 and TRBJ2-3; no definite D call. The CDR3 extends over 14 amino acids. Germline CDR1 is SGDLS and CDR2 is YYNGEE. V was clipped by 0 bases and J by 0 bases, with 5 bases between them. CDR3 sequence reads: CASSVVSSTDTQYF. The CDR3 DNA reads TGTGCCAGCAGCGTAGTGAGCAGCACAGATACGCAGTATTTT.

The chain carries TRBV19 and TRBJ1-5; D is uncertain. V was trimmed by 7 bases and J by 2 bases, leaving 6 bases between them. Germline CDR1 is LNHDA and CDR2 is SQIVND (reference sequence). The length of the CDR3 is 12 residues. The CDR3 coding sequence is TGTGCCAGTAAAAGAGGCAATCAGCCCCAGCATTTT. Protein: CASKRGNQPQHF.

CDR3 in DNA: TGTGCCATCAGCGGCAGGGGGTTGGGGAATGGCTACACCTTC. Translating gives CAISGRGLGNGYTF. The chain recombines TRBV10-3 with TRBJ1-2, with TRBD1 matching over 7 bases. J was trimmed by 6 bases and V by 6 bases; bases with no gene match: 10. Germline V gene lookup returns CDR1 ENHRY and CDR2 SYGVKD. The CDR3 sequence is 14 residues long.

The chain has TRBV4-3 and TRBJ1-5; no firm D call. Looked up from germline, CDR1 is LGHNA and CDR2 is YSLEER. V was clipped by 0 bases and J by 3 bases, with 9 bases between them. This CDR3 has 15 amino acids. The DNA of the CDR3 is TGCGCCAGCAGCCAAGATGTCCAGTTCAATCAGCCCCAGCATTTT. Translating gives CASSQDVQFNQPQHF.

The chain recombines TRBV4-1 with TRBJ2-7; TRBD1 matches 8 bases. V shed 5 bases, J shed 9 bases, and the junction held 12 bases outside the gene matches. There are 14 residues in the CDR3. Germline assignment: CDR1 MGHRA and CDR2 YSYEKL. The CDR3, as DNA: TGCGCCAGCAGCGAGGACAGGGACTCGGGCGCGCAGTACTTC. The encoded protein is CASSEDRDSGAQYF.